This T cell receptor beta chain appears in the sequencing data of a study of blood T cell repertoires in COVID-19. Study at large: Samples representing acute and convalescent COVID-19 were sourced from the United States, Italy and Spain.

This clone was observed once. Followed over time, Seattle patients had been enrolled while infection was active. Profiled with immunoSEQ multiplex PCR; TCRdb holds only in-frame clones, not every one. Among approximately 210,000 clones listed, approximately 80% were seen once. The CDR3 is 15 residues long. The V and J ends lost 1 base and 6 bases respectively, with 18 bases between them. The germline CDR1 and CDR2 sequences are SQVTM and ANQGSEA. The rearrangement uses TRBV29-1 and TRBJ1-1; weak D call: TRBD1 (5 bases). Sample: peripheral blood. The clonotype comes from a woman older than 75 with COVID-19, enrolled during active disease. The CDR3 region has the DNA TGCAGCGTTGAAGTCTACCCTAGGGGAGGGGCTGAAGCTTTCTTT. Translating it yields CSVEVYPRGGAEAFF.